A single sample is the source of the 15 T cell receptor beta chains below, sequenced in a study of blood T cell repertoires in COVID-19. Only in-frame clones appear in the TCRdb table, and some are missing; sequencing was by immunoSEQ multiplex PCR. The profile shows about 43,000 clones, 87% of them singletons. Sequencing was performed on peripheral blood. The receptors stem from a man in his fifties or sixties with active COVID-19.

The genes are TRBV6-5 and TRBJ1-2; D may be TRBD1 (6 bases). The germline V and J ends were trimmed by 7 bases and 5 bases, with 17 bases remaining between them. Germline CDR1 is MNHEY and CDR2 is SVGAGI. CDR3 size: 14 residues. Here the CDR3 DNA reads TGTGCCAGCAATGGGGGCGGGGGGGAGTATGGCTACACCTTC. Amino acids: CASNGGGGEYGYTF.

The chain employs TRBV2 and TRBJ1-4; D call uncertain. The CDR3 loop spans 13 amino acids. Germline loops: CDR1 SNHLY, CDR2 FYNNEI. V dropped 2 bases and J dropped 1 base, with 2 bases sitting between them. The CDR3 loop is CASSEQTNEKLFF. The CDR3 DNA follows: TGTGCCAGCAGTGAACAAACTAATGAAAAACTGTTTTTT.

The chain joins TRBV10-3 to TRBJ2-7; TRBD1 aligns across 7 bases. This CDR3 region has 13 residues. Per germline, CDR1 ENHRY and CDR2 SYGVKD. J was trimmed by 2 bases and V by 6 bases; bases with no gene match: 4. DNA of the CDR3: TGTGCCATCAGCCCGGGACAGACCTACGAGCAGTACTTC. Translated, it gives CAISPGQTYEQYF.

This chain connects TRBV6-5 to TRBJ2-7; TRBD1 agrees at 7 bases. CDR1 MNHEY and CDR2 SVGAGI come from the germline V gene. The V segment lost 4 bases and the J segment 9 bases; nucleotides outside the gene matches: 12. The CDR3 runs to 14 residues. CDR3 in amino acids: CASSFTGVPGGQYF. CDR3 bases: TGTGCCAGCAGTTTCACAGGGGTCCCAGGGGGGCAGTACTTC.

V and J are TRBV27 and TRBJ2-7; D perhaps matches TRBD1 (6 bases). Looked up from germline, CDR1 is MNHEY and CDR2 is SMNVEV (reference sequence). This CDR3 region has 14 residues. V shed 8 bases and J shed 2 bases, with 16 bases lying between them. CDR3 loop: CASRENRDAYEQYF. CDR3 nucleotide sequence: TGTGCCAGCCGAGAGAACAGGGATGCCTACGAGCAGTACTTC.

The chain links TRBV9 to TRBJ1-2, with TRBD1 identical over 7 bases. The germline V gene has CDR1 SGDLS and CDR2 YYNGEE. Trimming at V came to 4 bases and at J to 3 bases, leaving 3 bases not matched to a gene. The CDR3 length is 13 residues. CDR3 DNA sequence: TGTGCCAGCAGCCGCGACAGGGACTATGGCTACACCTTC. Translation gives CASSRDRDYGYTF.

This clone was observed once. The CDR3 DNA reads as TGTGCCAGCTCACCATCCATCCCGGGACAGGGTTACACTGAAGCTTTCTTT. This sequence encodes CASSPSIPGQGYTEAFF. The V and J genes are TRBV18 and TRBJ1-1; 9 bases agree with TRBD1. CDR1 KGHSH and CDR2 LQKENI come from the germline V gene. This CDR3 has 17 amino acids. The V and J ends lost 2 bases and 3 bases, in that order; junction bases with no gene match: 10.

This sequence joins TRBV12-3 or TRBV12-4 and TRBJ1-6; TRBD1 is a possible D gene (5 bases). The CDR3 loop spans 13 amino acids. Trimming took 3 bases from V and 8 from J, leaving 8 bases between them. This CDR3 is CASSFDSDSPLHF. As DNA, the CDR3 is TGTGCCAGCAGTTTTGACAGTGATTCACCCCTCCACTTT.

V and J are TRBV5-1 and TRBJ2-3; D is uncertain. CDR3 length: 11 residues. The germline gives CDR1 SGHRS, CDR2 YFSETQ. Trimming took 0 bases from V and 8 from J, leaving 4 bases between them. This CDR3 is CASSLEATQYF. The DNA for the CDR3 is TGCGCCAGCAGCTTGGAAGCTACGCAGTATTTT.

This clone was counted a few times. The chain links TRBV9 to TRBJ2-3, with 9 bases lining up with TRBD2. CDR3 length equals 16 residues. Germline loops: CDR1 SGDLS, CDR2 YYNGEE. The junction had 6 bases not matched to a gene; V was cut back by 4 bases and J by 0 bases. CDR3 DNA: TGTGCCAGCAGCCCCAACGCGGGAGGGAGCACAGATACGCAGTATTTT. Protein product: CASSPNAGGSTDTQYF.

This clone was detected only once. The J gene is TRBJ1-1, the V gene TRBV28; perhaps TRBD1 as D (5 bases). Germline lookup yields CDR1 MDHEN and CDR2 SYDVKM. With 3 bases removed from V and 2 bases from J, the gap between germline ends came to 13 bases. There are 15 residues in the CDR3. In DNA form, the CDR3 reads TGTGCCAGCAGTTTTGTAGGCAGGGAAAACACTGAAGCTTTCTTT. It specifies CASSFVGRENTEAFF.

This chain connects TRBV19 to TRBJ2-7, with D possibly matching TRBD2 (6 bases). The CDR3 has 14 residues. In germline, CDR1 is LNHDA, CDR2 SQIVND (reference sequence). Trimming removed 5 bases from V and 0 bases from J, with 11 bases in between. Here the CDR3 DNA reads TGTGCCAGTAGTCTGGGACTGATCTCCTACGAGCAGTACTTC. Its translation: CASSLGLISYEQYF. Combining the CDR3 with reference TRBV19 and TRBJ2-7 gives the whole variable domain DGGITQSPKYLFRKEGQNVTLSCEQNLNHDAMYWYRQDPGQGLRLIYYSQIVNDFQKGDIAEGYSVSREKKESFPLTVTSAQKNPTAFYLCASSLGLISYEQYFGPGTRLTVT.

The chain recombines TRBV4-2 with TRBJ1-4; TRBD1 matches at 8 bases. V shed 2 bases and J 6 bases; nucleotides not matched to a gene: 5. The CDR3 loop spans 15 amino acids. Per germline, CDR1 LGHNA and CDR2 YNFKEQ. CDR3 DNA sequence: TGTGCCAGCAGCCAACAGGACAGGGCGGATGAAAAACTGTTTTTT. Residues: CASSQQDRADEKLFF.

The chain couples TRBV12-5 to TRBJ2-7; 9 bases are shared with TRBD1. Losses at the gene ends were 6 bases for V and 2 bases for J; bases not matched to a gene: 5. CDR3 length: 14 residues. Germline V CDR1 and CDR2: LGHNT, FRNRAP. CDR3 region: CASGPRQGAYEQYF. DNA of the CDR3: TGTGCTAGTGGCCCCCGACAGGGGGCCTACGAGCAGTACTTC.

The rearrangement joins TRBV7-3 to TRBJ2-3; 11 bases match TRBD2. The CDR3 length is 15 residues. In germline, CDR1 is SGHTA, CDR2 FQGTGA. The trim removed 4 bases at V and 5 bases at J, leaving 5 bases unmatched. The CDR3 nucleotides read TGTGCCAGCAGCTCGGGACTAGCGGAGGTAGATACGCAGTATTTT. As protein: CASSSGLAEVDTQYF.